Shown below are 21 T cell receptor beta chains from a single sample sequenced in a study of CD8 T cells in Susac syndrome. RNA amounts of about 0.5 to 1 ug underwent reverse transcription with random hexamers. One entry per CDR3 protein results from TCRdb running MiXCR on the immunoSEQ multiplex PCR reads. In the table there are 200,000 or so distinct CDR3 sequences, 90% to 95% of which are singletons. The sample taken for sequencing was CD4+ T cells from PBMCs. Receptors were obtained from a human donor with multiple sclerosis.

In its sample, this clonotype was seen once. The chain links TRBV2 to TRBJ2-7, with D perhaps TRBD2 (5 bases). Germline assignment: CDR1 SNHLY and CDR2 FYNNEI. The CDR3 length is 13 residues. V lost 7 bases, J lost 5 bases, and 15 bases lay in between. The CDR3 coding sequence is TGTGCCAGCACCCCGGAGGCCGGGAACGAGCAGTACTTC. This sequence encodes CASTPEAGNEQYF.

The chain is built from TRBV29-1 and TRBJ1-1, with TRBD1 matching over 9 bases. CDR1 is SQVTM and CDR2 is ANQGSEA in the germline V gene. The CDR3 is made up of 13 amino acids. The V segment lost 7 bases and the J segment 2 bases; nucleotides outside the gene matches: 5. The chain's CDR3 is CSGLGQGNTEAFF. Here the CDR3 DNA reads TGCAGCGGCCTGGGACAGGGAAACACTGAAGCTTTCTTT.

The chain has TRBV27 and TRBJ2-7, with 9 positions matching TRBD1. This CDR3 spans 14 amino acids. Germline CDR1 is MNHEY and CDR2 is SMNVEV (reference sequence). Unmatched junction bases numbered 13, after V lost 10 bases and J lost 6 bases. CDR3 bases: TGTGCCACCAAACCCGGGACAGGGATTGGCGAGCAGTACTTC. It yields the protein CATKPGTGIGEQYF.

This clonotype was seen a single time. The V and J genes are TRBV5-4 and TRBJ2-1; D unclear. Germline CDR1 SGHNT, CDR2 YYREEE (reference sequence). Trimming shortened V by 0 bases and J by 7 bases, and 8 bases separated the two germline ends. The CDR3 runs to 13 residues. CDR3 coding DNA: TGTGCCAGCAGCTTGGAGGTACCAAATGAGCAGTTCTTC. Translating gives CASSLEVPNEQFF. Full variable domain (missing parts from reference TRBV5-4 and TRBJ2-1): ETGVTQSPTHLIKTRGQQVTLRCSSQSGHNTVSWYQQALGQGPQFIFQYYREEENGRGNFPPRFSGLQFPNYSSELNVNALELDDSALYLCASSLEVPNEQFFGPGTRLTVL.

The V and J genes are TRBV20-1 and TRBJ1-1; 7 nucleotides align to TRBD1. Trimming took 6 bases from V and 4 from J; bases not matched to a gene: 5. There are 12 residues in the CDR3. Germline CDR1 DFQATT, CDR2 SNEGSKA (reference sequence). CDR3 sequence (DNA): TGCAGTGCACTGGGACAGATCACTGAAGCTTTCTTT. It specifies CSALGQITEAFF.

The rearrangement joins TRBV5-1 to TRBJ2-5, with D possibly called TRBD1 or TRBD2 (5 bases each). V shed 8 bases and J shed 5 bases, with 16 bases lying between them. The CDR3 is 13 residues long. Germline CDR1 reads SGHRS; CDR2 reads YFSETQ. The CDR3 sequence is CASRDGSGETQYF. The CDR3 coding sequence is TGCGCCAGTAGGGACGGATCTGGGGAGACCCAGTACTTC.

CDR3 sequence (DNA): TGTGCCAGCAGCGAGAGCATCTCGAACCGGGGCTCCTACGAGCAGTACTTC. As protein: CASSESISNRGSYEQYF. This chain joins TRBV9 and TRBJ2-7; a possible D gene is TRBD2 (5 bases). Per germline, CDR1 SGDLS and CDR2 YYNGEE. The CDR3 sequence is 17 residues long. V lost 3 bases and J lost 0, with 19 bases in between.

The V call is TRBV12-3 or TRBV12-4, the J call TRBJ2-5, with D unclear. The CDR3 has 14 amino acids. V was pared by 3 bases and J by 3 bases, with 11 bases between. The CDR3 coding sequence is TGTGCCAGCAGTTTGGGTGGCGGTAAAGAGACCCAGTACTTC. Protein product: CASSLGGGKETQYF.

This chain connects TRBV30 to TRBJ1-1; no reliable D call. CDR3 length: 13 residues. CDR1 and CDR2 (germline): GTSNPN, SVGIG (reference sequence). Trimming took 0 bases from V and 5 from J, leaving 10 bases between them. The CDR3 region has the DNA TGTGCCTGGAGTGTACGCCGATGGACTGAAGCTTTCTTT. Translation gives CAWSVRRWTEAFF.

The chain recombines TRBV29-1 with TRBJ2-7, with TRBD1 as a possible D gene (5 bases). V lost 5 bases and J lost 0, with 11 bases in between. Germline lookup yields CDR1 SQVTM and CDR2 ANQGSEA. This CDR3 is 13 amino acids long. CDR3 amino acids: CSVNQGVSYEQYF. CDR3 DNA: TGCAGCGTTAACCAGGGTGTCTCCTACGAGCAGTACTTC.

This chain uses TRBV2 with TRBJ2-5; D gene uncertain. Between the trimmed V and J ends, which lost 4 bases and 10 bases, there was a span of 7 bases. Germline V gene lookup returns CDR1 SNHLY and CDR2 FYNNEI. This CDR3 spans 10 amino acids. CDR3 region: CASSAAGQYF. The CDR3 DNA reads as TGTGCCAGCAGTGCCGCAGGCCAGTACTTC.

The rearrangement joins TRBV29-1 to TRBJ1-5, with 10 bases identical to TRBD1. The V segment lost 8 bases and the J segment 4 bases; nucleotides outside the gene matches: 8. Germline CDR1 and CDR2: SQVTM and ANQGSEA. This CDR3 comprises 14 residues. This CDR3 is CSPRDRGGNQPQHF. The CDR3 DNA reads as TGCAGCCCACGGGACAGGGGAGGTAATCAGCCCCAGCATTTT.

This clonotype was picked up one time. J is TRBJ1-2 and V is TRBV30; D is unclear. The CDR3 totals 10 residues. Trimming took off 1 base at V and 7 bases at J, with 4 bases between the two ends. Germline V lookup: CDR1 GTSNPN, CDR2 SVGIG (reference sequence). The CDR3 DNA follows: TGTGCCTGGAGTGAGGTTGGCTACACCTTC. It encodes CAWSEVGYTF.

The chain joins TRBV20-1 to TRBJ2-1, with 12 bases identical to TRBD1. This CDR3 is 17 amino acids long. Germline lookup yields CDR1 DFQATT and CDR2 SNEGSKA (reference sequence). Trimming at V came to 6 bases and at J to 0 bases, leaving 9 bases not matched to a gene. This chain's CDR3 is CSAPGTGGISSYNEQFF. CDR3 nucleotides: TGCAGTGCCCCCGGGACAGGGGGCATAAGCTCCTACAATGAGCAGTTCTTC.

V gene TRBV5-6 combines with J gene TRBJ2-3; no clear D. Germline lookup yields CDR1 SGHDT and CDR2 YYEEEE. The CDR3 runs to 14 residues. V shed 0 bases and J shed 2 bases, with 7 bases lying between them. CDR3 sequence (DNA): TGTGCCAGCAGCTTGGAACTTGTCACAGATACGCAGTATTTT. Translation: CASSLELVTDTQYF.

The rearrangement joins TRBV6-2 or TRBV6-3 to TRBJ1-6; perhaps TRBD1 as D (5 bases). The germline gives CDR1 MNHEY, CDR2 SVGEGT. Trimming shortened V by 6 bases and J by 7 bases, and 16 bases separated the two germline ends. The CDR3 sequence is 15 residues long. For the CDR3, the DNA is TGTGCCAGCAGGCCGGGACCGACCCTAAATTCACCCCTCCACTTT. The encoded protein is CASRPGPTLNSPLHF.

Here the CDR3 DNA reads TGCAGTGCTAGTGACCCGACTAGCCAGAAAGAGACCCAGTACTTC. This translates into CSASDPTSQKETQYF. The chain joins TRBV20-1 to TRBJ2-5; 7 bases match TRBD2. Germline loops: CDR1 DFQATT, CDR2 SNEGSKA (reference sequence). The CDR3 runs 15 residues. Trimming cost V 3 bases and J 3 bases; bases outside gene matches: 10.

The CDR3 reads CASSLEDPNNEQFF. The CDR3 DNA follows: TGTGCCAGCAGCTTAGAAGACCCCAACAATGAGCAGTTCTTC. The genes are TRBV7-9 and TRBJ2-1; D gene uncertain. The germline CDR1 and CDR2 sequences are SEHNR and FQNEAQ (reference sequence). Trimming removed 1 base at V and 5 bases at J, with 9 bases between. CDR3 length: 14 residues.

The CDR3 DNA reads as TGCAGTGCCCGACGGCCGTCCTACGAGCAGTACTTC. As protein: CSARRPSYEQYF. The chain carries TRBV20-1 and TRBJ2-7; D not resolved. Germline-derived CDR1 and CDR2 are DFQATT and SNEGSKA (reference sequence). The CDR3 covers 12 residues. With 6 bases removed from V and 1 base from J, the gap between germline ends came to 10 bases.

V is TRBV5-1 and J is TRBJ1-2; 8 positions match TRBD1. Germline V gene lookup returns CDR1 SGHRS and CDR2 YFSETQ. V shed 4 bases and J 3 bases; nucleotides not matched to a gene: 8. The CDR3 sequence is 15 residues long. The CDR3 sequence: CASSDSTGGYYGYTF. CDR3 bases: TGCGCCAGCAGCGATTCTACAGGGGGTTACTATGGCTACACCTTC.

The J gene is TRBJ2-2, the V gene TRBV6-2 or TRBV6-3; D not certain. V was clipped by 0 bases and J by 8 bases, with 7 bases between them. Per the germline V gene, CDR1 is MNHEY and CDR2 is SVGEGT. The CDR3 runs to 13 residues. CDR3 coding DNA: TGTGCCAGCAGTTACTCGGTGTCGGGGGAGCTGTTTTTT. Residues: CASSYSVSGELFF.